In its sample, the clone carrying this T cell receptor beta chain was seen a few times. These data are taken from a study of human T cells and chemical hapten exposure. TCRdb analysed the RACE reads with MiXCR anew, one entry per CDR3 protein. This table has some 49,000 distinct CDR3 sequences, around a tenth appearing once. The V gene's germline CDR1 is MNHEY and CDR2 SVGEGT. CDR3 length: 15 residues. V lost 6 bases, J lost 4 bases, and 15 bases lay in between. The sample's time point: pre-sensitization, week 0. Treatment: therapeutic diphenylcyclopropenone sensitization with weekly scalp DPC. It was unfractionated whole blood from which total RNA was extracted.

The sequence came from a woman aged 25 to 45 with alopecia areata. Some clones in this sample may be carry-over from other donors' samples. V is TRBV6-2 or TRBV6-3 and J is TRBJ2-2, with D perhaps matching TRBD2 (6 bases). The starting material was whole blood, obtained in connection with sensitization to the hapten diphenylcyclopropenone (DPC). This CDR3 is CASSLGTSPTGELFF. The CDR3 nucleotides are TGTGCCAGCAGCCTCGGGACTTCCCCCACCGGGGAGCTGTTTTTT.